Presented here are 9 T cell receptor beta chains from one specimen sequenced in a study of Graves' ophthalmopathy and Graves' hyperthyroidism. TCR beta CDR3 amplification used RNA transcripts. The authors performed first-round RT-PCR with HTBI primers and then a second-round multiplex PCR. TCRdb recomputed calls from the multiplex PCR reads with MiXCR, one row per CDR3 protein. The data show roughly 1.1 million distinct CDR3 sequences, about two fifths seen once. Input material: peripheral blood or thyroid tissue (not recorded which). Receptors were obtained from an adult man with Graves' hyperthyroidism.

The chain is built from TRBV25-1 and TRBJ1-1; D may be TRBD1 (6 bases). The germline V gene encodes CDR1 MGHDK and CDR2 SYGVNS. V dropped 1 base and J dropped 5 bases, with 14 bases sitting between them. CDR3 length: 15 amino acids. In nucleotides, the CDR3 is TGTGCCAGCAGTGAATTTGGAGGGGGTAGTACTGAAGCTTTCTTT. It codes for CASSEFGGGSTEAFF.

This chain uses TRBV24-1 with TRBJ2-1, with D perhaps TRBD1 or TRBD2 (5 bases each). From germline, CDR1 is KGHDR and CDR2 SFDVKD. V was shortened by 4 bases and J by 4 bases, with 19 bases between the two germline ends. CDR3 length: 17 amino acids. CDR3 amino acids: CATSDSGRSSRYNEQFF. The CDR3 region has the DNA TGTGCCACCAGTGACTCGGGACGGTCTAGCCGTTACAATGAGCAGTTCTTC.

This chain connects TRBV7-2 to TRBJ1-2, with D unclear. The CDR3 totals 15 residues. The V gene lost 2 bases and the J gene lost 6 bases, with 16 bases spanning the gap. Per the germline V gene, CDR1 is SGHTA and CDR2 is FQGNSA. The CDR3 region is CASSLNQVVTNGYTF. CDR3 nucleotide sequence: TGTGCCAGCAGCTTAAATCAGGTGGTAACGAATGGCTACACCTTC.

Of note for this clonotype: A clone one base away is much larger, so this may be a read error. The chain carries TRBV5-1 and TRBJ1-1; D gene uncertain. Germline V gene sequence: CDR1 SGHRS, CDR2 YFSETQ. V dropped 4 bases and J dropped 3 bases, with 13 bases sitting between them. This CDR3 spans 14 amino acids. The CDR3 protein is CASSPGRRDTEAFF. CDR3 bases: TGCGCCAGCAGCCCCGGTAGGCGCGACACTGAAGCTTTCTTT.

This clonotype occurred many times. This chain uses TRBV29-1 with TRBJ1-1; D remains ambiguous. CDR3 size: 15 residues. Looked up from germline, CDR1 is SQVTM and CDR2 is ANQGSEA. V was shortened by 6 bases and J by 1 base, with 18 bases between the two germline ends. CDR3 coding DNA: TGCAGCGTCAATAGGGAAGGGCAGCCGAACACTGAAGCTTTCTTT. It specifies CSVNREGQPNTEAFF.

This clonotype was detected many times. The V gene is TRBV10-3, the J gene TRBJ1-5; 9 bases align to TRBD1. Germline-derived CDR1 and CDR2 are ENHRY and SYGVKD. After removal of 2 bases from V and 3 bases from J, the junction contained 2 bases not matched to a gene. The CDR3 sequence is 15 residues long. The CDR3 bases are TGTGCCATCAGTGAGGGACAGGGGCCCAATCAGCCCCAGCATTTT. Translating gives CAISEGQGPNQPQHF.

This clonotype was seen a handful of times. The rearrangement joins TRBV2 to TRBJ2-6; TRBD1 might be the D (5 bases). Per germline, CDR1 SNHLY and CDR2 FYNNEI. The CDR3 contains 17 residues. V lost 8 bases and J 0 bases, leaving 17 bases between the germline ends. CDR3 region: CASVHGAINSGANVLTF. DNA for the CDR3: TGTGCCAGCGTTCATGGGGCCATAAACTCTGGGGCCAACGTCCTGACTTTC.

With respect to this clonotype: A much larger clone lies a single base off, so this may be a read error. The chain carries TRBV12-3 or TRBV12-4 and TRBJ2-5, with 8 bases matching TRBD1. The CDR3 runs to 16 residues. The DNA of the CDR3 is TGTGCCAGCAGCGTAGGACAGGGAGTATCCACAGAGACCCAGTGCTTC. Protein product: CASSVGQGVSTETQCF.

This clonotype was observed at least ten times. The chain couples TRBV5-8 to TRBJ2-7, with D uncertain. Trimming removed 2 bases at V and 7 bases at J, with 10 bases between. The CDR3 has 12 amino acids. CDR1 and CDR2 from the germline V gene are SGHTS and YDEGEE. CDR3 in amino acids: CASSFIVGEQYF. Written as DNA, the CDR3 is TGTGCCAGCAGCTTCATAGTTGGGGAGCAGTACTTC.